The next 28 T cell receptor beta chains were all read from a single sample in a study of control samples from healthy donors and cancer patients. Repertoires were generated with immunoSEQ multiplex PCR, while TCRdb's copy carries only in-frame clones and drops some. The sample shows under 30,000 clones, around 80% of them seen only once. The sample comprised PBMCs. These TCRs come from a man aged 60-69 years with head and neck cancer.

The chain uses TRBV29-1 and TRBJ2-1; D remains ambiguous. The CDR3 runs 13 residues. CDR1 SQVTM and CDR2 ANQGSEA come from the germline V gene. With 3 bases removed from V and 4 bases from J, the gap between germline ends came to 10 bases. CDR3 nucleotides: TGCAGCGTTGATCACCGAAGGTACAATGAGCAGTTCTTC. Encoded protein: CSVDHRRYNEQFF.

The chain recombines TRBV15 with TRBJ1-2; tentative D call: TRBD1 (5 bases). Per germline, CDR1 LNHNV and CDR2 YYDKDF (reference sequence). V dropped 1 base and J dropped 4 bases, with 13 bases sitting between them. The CDR3 is made up of 15 amino acids. The CDR3 is CATSRARGGIYGYTF. In nucleotides, the CDR3 is TGTGCCACCAGCAGAGCCCGTGGGGGGATCTATGGCTACACCTTC.

The chain employs TRBV7-3 and TRBJ1-5; 9 positions match TRBD1. CDR1 is SGHTA, CDR2 FQGTGA, per germline. J gave up 6 bases and V 5 bases, and 11 bases lay outside the gene matches. The CDR3 spans 16 residues. The CDR3 sequence: CASSPSAGTGLQPQHF. CDR3 nucleotides: TGTGCCAGCAGCCCGAGCGCCGGGACAGGGCTTCAGCCCCAGCATTTT.

The chain links TRBV9 to TRBJ2-1, with TRBD2 as a possible D gene (6 bases). The germline CDR1 and CDR2 sequences are SGDLS and YYNGEE. Deletions cut 0 bases from V and 8 bases from J, with 15 bases between. CDR3 length equals 15 residues. The CDR3: CASSVEGTGSYEQFF. CDR3 coding DNA: TGTGCCAGCAGCGTAGAAGGTACCGGGAGTTATGAGCAGTTCTTC.

The chain joins TRBV21-1 to TRBJ2-3; the table's D call, TRBD2, was not checked against the DNA. TRBV21-1 is noted as a pseudogene. The CDR3 runs 10 residues. The chain's CDR3 is CASSEDTQYF. CDR3 DNA sequence: TGTGCCAGCAGCGAGGATACGCAGTATTTT.

This clone was observed once. The CDR3 DNA reads as TGTGCCAGCAGCCTCTATAGCGGCTCACACTACGAGCAGTACTTC. Its protein product is CASSLYSGSHYEQYF. The chain combines TRBV9 with TRBJ2-7; D is possibly TRBD2 (6 bases). Looked up from germline, CDR1 is SGDLS and CDR2 is YYNGEE. This CDR3 is built from 15 residues. V lost 4 bases and J lost 3, with 17 bases in between.

This chain connects TRBV27 to TRBJ2-1, with 11 bases fitting TRBD2. Germline CDR1 MNHEY, CDR2 SMNVEV (reference sequence). Trimming cost V 6 bases and J 8 bases; bases outside gene matches: 9. The CDR3 totals 15 residues. This CDR3 reads CASSKRLAGHHEQFF. The CDR3 DNA sequence: TGTGCCAGCAGCAAAAGACTAGCGGGACACCATGAGCAGTTCTTC.

This chain connects TRBV5-4 to TRBJ1-4, with D maybe TRBD1 (5 bases). Germline lookup yields CDR1 SGHNT and CDR2 YYREEE (reference sequence). This CDR3 has 13 amino acids. V was shortened by 1 base and J by 7 bases, with 8 bases between the two germline ends. This CDR3 is CASSLPDSEKLFF. The CDR3 DNA follows: TGTGCCAGCAGCTTGCCCGACAGTGAAAAACTGTTTTTT.

V is TRBV5-5 and J is TRBJ1-1; tentative D call: TRBD1 (5 bases). V lost 0 bases and J lost 1, with 7 bases in between. From germline, CDR1 is SGHKS and CDR2 YYEKEE (reference sequence). The CDR3 covers 14 residues. The CDR3 sequence: CASSLVGGNTEAFF. The CDR3 bases are TGTGCCAGCAGCTTGGTCGGGGGGAACACTGAAGCTTTCTTT.

The J gene is TRBJ2-7, the V gene TRBV6-5; D is possibly TRBD1 or TRBD2 (5 bases each). CDR3 size: 13 residues. CDR1 is MNHEY and CDR2 is SVGAGI in the germline V gene. V gave up 5 bases and J gave up 3 bases, with 11 bases separating them. Written as DNA, the CDR3 is TGTGCCAGCAGTCGGGCAGGGAGCTACGAGCAGTACTTC. The encoded protein is CASSRAGSYEQYF.

This clone was seen a few times. The chain carries TRBV5-4 and TRBJ1-4; TRBD1 matches at 8 bases. The V gene's germline CDR1 is SGHNT and CDR2 YYREEE (reference sequence). This CDR3 is built from 15 residues. V lost 3 bases to trimming and J lost 0 bases; unmatched junction nucleotides: 1. The CDR3 DNA reads TGTGCCAGCAGCTGGGGACAGGCAACTAATGAAAAACTGTTTTTT. This sequence encodes CASSWGQATNEKLFF.

This sequence joins TRBV10-3 and TRBJ1-1; a weak D match, TRBD1 (6 bases). Trimming removed 3 bases from V and 2 bases from J, with 10 bases in between. Germline V gene data show CDR1 as ENHRY and CDR2 as SYGVKD. CDR3 size: 14 residues. The DNA of the CDR3 is TGTGCCATCAGTGAAGGACAGACAAACACTGAAGCTTTCTTT. Amino acid sequence: CAISEGQTNTEAFF.

J is TRBJ2-5 and V is TRBV7-9; D uncertain. CDR1 is SEHNR and CDR2 is FQNEAQ in the germline V gene (reference sequence). The CDR3 runs to 13 residues. V was cut by 4 bases and J by 5 bases, with 11 bases left in between. DNA of the CDR3: TGTGCCAGCAGCTCGCTCCGCCGGGAGACCCAGTACTTC. Translated, it gives CASSSLRRETQYF.

This clone was seen a single time. The V call is TRBV3-1 (or the pseudogene TRBV3-2), the J call TRBJ2-1; D remains unclear. Trimming pared 0 bases from V and 8 bases from J, leaving 17 bases between. CDR1 LGHDT and CDR2 YNNKEL come from the germline V gene (reference sequence). This CDR3 has 16 amino acids. The CDR3 region is CASSQDTLIGFDEQFF. DNA for the CDR3: TGTGCCAGCAGCCAAGATACCCTCATAGGATTTGATGAGCAGTTCTTC.

The rearrangement links TRBV7-3 to TRBJ1-1; TRBD1 might be the D (6 bases). Deletions cut 5 bases from V and 4 bases from J, with 11 bases between. The CDR3 length is 13 residues. The germline CDR1 and CDR2 sequences are SGHTA and FQGTGA. The CDR3 bases are TGTGCCAGCAGCACCACAGGGAGCACTGAAGCTTTCTTT. Translation gives CASSTTGSTEAFF.

The rearrangement joins TRBV6-5 to TRBJ2-7, with D perhaps TRBD1 or TRBD2 (5 bases each). The CDR3 has 13 residues. V was clipped by 6 bases and J by 4 bases, with 13 bases between them. In germline, CDR1 is MNHEY, CDR2 SVGAGI. The CDR3 region has the DNA TGTGCCAGCAGACACCGGGGCAGTTACGAGCAGTACTTC. Translation: CASRHRGSYEQYF.

This clone was seen a few times. This chain connects TRBV4-2 to TRBJ1-2; 7 nucleotides line up with TRBD1. CDR1 is LGHNA, CDR2 YNFKEQ, per germline. The CDR3 spans 13 residues. Trimming cost V 0 bases and J 8 bases; bases outside gene matches: 3. The CDR3 DNA is TGTGCCAGCAGCCAAGAATTGGACAGGGGCTACACCTTC. It translates to CASSQELDRGYTF.

The genes are TRBV6-4 and TRBJ2-3; 10 positions agree with TRBD2. V dropped 0 bases and J dropped 0; count of bases not matched to a gene: 0. Germline values: CDR1 MRHNA, CDR2 SNTAGT. The CDR3 totals 16 residues. The CDR3 is CASSDSTSGSTDTQYF. The CDR3 DNA sequence: TGTGCCAGCAGTGACTCGACTAGCGGGAGCACAGATACGCAGTATTTT.

This sequence joins TRBV27 and TRBJ2-1; 10 positions agree with TRBD1. V gave up 4 bases and J gave up 10 bases; unmatched junction bases: 10. Germline V gene data show CDR1 as MNHEY and CDR2 as SMNVEV (reference sequence). This CDR3 is 15 amino acids long. The CDR3: CASSSPGQGKEEQFF. The CDR3 DNA sequence: TGTGCCAGCAGTTCACCGGGACAGGGGAAAGAAGAGCAGTTCTTC.

CDR3 in amino acids: CASSLAGGEGYTF. CDR3 DNA: TGTGCCAGCAGTTTAGCGGGGGGGGAGGGCTACACCTTC. The rearrangement joins TRBV12-3 or TRBV12-4 to TRBJ1-2; maybe TRBD1 (5 bases). The V and J ends lost 0 bases and 8 bases respectively, with 10 bases between them. The CDR3 runs to 13 residues.

The chain links TRBV6-1 to TRBJ2-7; D gene ambiguous. The ends were cut back, 1 base at V and 0 bases at J, with 10 bases in the middle. This CDR3 region has 15 residues. The germline gives CDR1 MNHNS, CDR2 SASEGT. CDR3 loop: CASSEDIRSSYEQYF. CDR3 DNA sequence: TGTGCCAGCAGTGAAGACATCAGGAGCTCCTACGAGCAGTACTTC.

The chain has TRBV19 and TRBJ1-2; 9 positions match TRBD1. CDR3 length: 13 amino acids. Trimming took 4 bases from V and 6 from J; bases not matched to a gene: 3. Germline V gene data show CDR1 as LNHDA and CDR2 as SQIVND (reference sequence). Written as DNA, the CDR3 is TGTGCCAGTAGTACGACAGGGGGGGATGGCTACACCTTC. This codes for CASSTTGGDGYTF.

The genes are TRBV5-1 and TRBJ2-6, with D unresolved. The CDR3 consists of 16 residues. In germline, CDR1 is SGHRS, CDR2 YFSETQ. V lost 7 bases and J 0 bases, leaving 14 bases between the germline ends. The CDR3 DNA sequence: TGCGCCAGCCGGGTCGTCCCAAGCTCTGGGGCCAACGTCCTGACTTTC. Its translation: CASRVVPSSGANVLTF.

V usage is TRBV11-2 and J usage is TRBJ2-7; D is unresolved. Germline lookup yields CDR1 SGHAT and CDR2 FQNNGV. Trimming removed 2 bases at V and 7 bases at J, with 12 bases between. The CDR3 has 13 residues. This chain's CDR3 is CASSLWEREEQYF. CDR3 sequence (DNA): TGTGCCAGCAGCTTATGGGAAAGGGAAGAGCAGTACTTC.

This sequence joins TRBV6-2 or TRBV6-3 and TRBJ1-1; 8 nucleotides agree with TRBD1. This CDR3 has 12 residues. The junction had 4 bases not matched to a gene; V was cut back by 5 bases and J by 8 bases. From germline, CDR1 is MNHEY and CDR2 SVGEGT. As DNA, the CDR3 is TGTGCCAGCAGTCGACAGGGGTTAGAAGCTTTCTTT. This codes for CASSRQGLEAFF.

This sequence joins TRBV11-3 and TRBJ2-5, with D possibly TRBD2 on 5 matching bases. CDR3 length: 13 amino acids. CDR1 and CDR2 (germline): SGHNT, YENEEA. The V and J ends lost 5 bases and 2 bases respectively, with 9 bases between them. CDR3 sequence (DNA): TGTGCCAGCAGCCCCCCGGGACAAGAGACCCAGTACTTC. Translated, it gives CASSPPGQETQYF.

The genes are TRBV28 and TRBJ2-7; D is uncertain. CDR1 and CDR2 from the germline V gene are MDHEN and SYDVKM. V was clipped by 0 bases and J by 4 bases, with 1 base between them. The CDR3 length is 11 residues. In DNA, the CDR3 is TGTGCCAGCAGTTTATGGTACGAGCAGTACTTC. It encodes CASSLWYEQYF.

This clone has more than one count but fewer than ten. This chain links TRBV7-9 with TRBJ2-1, with 8 bases fitting TRBD2. J was trimmed by 8 bases and V by 6 bases; bases with no gene match: 15. CDR1 is SEHNR, CDR2 FQNEAQ, per germline (reference sequence). CDR3 length: 16 residues. CDR3 nucleotide sequence: TGTGCCAGCAGTCCCCTCCCGGGACTAGGTATCTATGAGCAGTTCTTC. Translated, it gives CASSPLPGLGIYEQFF.